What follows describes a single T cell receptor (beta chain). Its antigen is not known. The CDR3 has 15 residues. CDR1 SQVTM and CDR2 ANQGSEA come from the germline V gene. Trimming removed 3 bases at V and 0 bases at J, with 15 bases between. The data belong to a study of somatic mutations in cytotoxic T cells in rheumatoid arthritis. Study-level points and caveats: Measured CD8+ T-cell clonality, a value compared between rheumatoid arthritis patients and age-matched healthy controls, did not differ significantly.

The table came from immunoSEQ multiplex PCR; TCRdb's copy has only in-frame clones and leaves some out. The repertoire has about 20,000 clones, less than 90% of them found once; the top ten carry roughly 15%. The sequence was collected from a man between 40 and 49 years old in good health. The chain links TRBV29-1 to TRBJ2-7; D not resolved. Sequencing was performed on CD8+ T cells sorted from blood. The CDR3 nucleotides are TGCAGCGTTGAGCTCCCGCACCCGGGCTCCTACGAGCAGTACTTC. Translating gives CSVELPHPGSYEQYF.